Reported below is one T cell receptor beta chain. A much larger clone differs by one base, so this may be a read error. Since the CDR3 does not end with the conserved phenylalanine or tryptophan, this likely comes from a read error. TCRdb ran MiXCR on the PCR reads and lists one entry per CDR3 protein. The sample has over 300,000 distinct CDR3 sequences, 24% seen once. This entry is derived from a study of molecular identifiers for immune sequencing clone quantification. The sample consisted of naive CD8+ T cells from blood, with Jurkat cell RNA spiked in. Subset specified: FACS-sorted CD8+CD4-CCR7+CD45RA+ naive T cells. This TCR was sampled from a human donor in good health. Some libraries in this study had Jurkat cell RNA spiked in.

CDR3 nucleotide sequence: TGTGCCAGCAGCTTGGTCGAGCAGGGGGAAGCTTTCTTA. Its protein product is CASSLVEQGEAFL. The chain carries TRBV5-6 and TRBJ1-1, with D possibly TRBD1 on 6 matching bases. Germline V gene sequence: CDR1 SGHDT, CDR2 YYEEEE. Trimming left V 0 bases short and J 8 bases short, with 11 bases between. There are 13 residues in the CDR3.